This T cell receptor (beta chain) was found in a study of identical twins (dated by TCRdb to about 2016). Some background on the complete study: The study deep-sequenced TCR alpha and beta repertoires from monozygotic twins, unrelated adults of various ages and cord blood to test whether fetal clonotypes persist. Replicate twin experiments were performed at different times using different library preparation protocols to rule out contamination. Points the paper makes about the study in general: The excess sharing between twins in beta out-of-frame sequences was weaker because fewer shared sequences reduced the signal-to-noise ratio. Because the same donors could not be followed over many years, the conclusions relied on cross-sectional statistical analysis. Abundant cord blood beta clonotypes carried fewer insertions; young adult naive repertoires showed a weaker similar trend, while memory repertoires showed none. Compared with coincidental sharing between unrelated individuals, out-of-frame TCR alpha sequences shared between twins had an excess of sequences with low generation probability. Out-of-frame TCR alpha sharing in monozygotic twins was systematically underestimated by recombination models, whereas sharing between unrelated individuals was in agreement with the recombination models. Zero-insertion analyses could be partly confounded by invariant T cells such as MAIT and iNKT, although diverse VJ usage argued against such confounding for most clonotypes.

This clonotype was observed at least ten times. The clone's antigen remains unknown. No base quality values were provided; no much bigger clone lies one nucleotide off. The method behind the library was 5' RACE. This sample was sequenced with an Illumina HiSeq 2000. A universal primer binding site was added through template switching, and the final cDNA carried a unique molecular identifier so that TCR cDNA molecules could be counted accurately. First-strand cDNA for TCR alpha and beta chains was synthesized from specific primers in the conserved constant-segment region. To control for contamination, every cDNA library was double barcoded, receiving both a SMART-Mk sample barcode and Illumina barcodes. TruSeq adapter sequences, together with Illumina sample barcodes, were added in two successive PCR steps. The TCR alpha and beta cDNA libraries were sequenced on the Illumina HiSeq platform using custom primers. On the authors' methods: Unique molecular identifiers were extracted from raw reads with MiGEC, and CDR3 positions were determined with MiXCR. Recombination models were inferred per individual with the repgenHMM and IGoR tools using an EM algorithm. The analysis of shared clonotypes was done with the tcR package in R, with sharing normalized by the product of cloneset sizes. To study raw recombination without the effects of thymic and clonal selection, out-of-frame nonproductive sequences were analyzed. TCRdb trimmed public reads at Q25 via fastp, called clones via MiXCR and kept in-frame beta chains. Each entry merges the rows of one CDR3 protein and shows their most common DNA and genes. TCRdb assigned the V and J calls; the authors' analysis was not used. The sample table shows 1.5 million to 2 million distinct CDR3 sequences, and around 29% are seen once. About 0.3% of the sample is taken by the ten largest.

The CDR1 and CDR2 encoded by the germline V gene are MNHEY and SVGAGI. V is pruned by 6 bases and J by 6 bases, leaving 10 bases of the junction without a gene match. From cysteine to phenylalanine, the CDR3 is 14 amino acids long. Of the read, only the CDR3 DNA is kept; its 42 bases are in frame from base 1. Every donor in the study was a healthy Caucasian. The chain uses TRBV6-5 and TRBJ1-2; TRBD1 matches 7 bases in the middle. This receptor was identified in a newborn girl in good health. The sample was cord blood. In nucleotides, the sequence is TGTGCCAGCAGGGAACTACAGGGGCCAAATGGCTACACCTTC. The translation is CASRELQGPNGYTF.